This TCR beta chain was profiled in a study of control samples from healthy donors and cancer patients. The CDR3 contains 13 residues. V lost 0 bases to trimming and J lost 10 bases; unmatched junction nucleotides: 3. Germline values: CDR1 MNHEY, CDR2 SMNVEV (reference sequence). The repertoire was sequenced with immunoSEQ multiplex PCR; TCRdb's copy has only in-frame clones and lacks some. Of over 120,000 clones in the sample, about 90% were seen once. The receptor comes from a man under 40 in good health. The chain links TRBV27 to TRBJ2-1; 7 bases map to TRBD1. Sequencing was done on a sample of blood. CDR3 sequence reads: CASSLSWDSEQFF. In DNA, the CDR3 is TGTGCCAGCAGTTTATCTTGGGACAGCGAGCAGTTCTTC.